This T cell receptor beta chain was profiled in a study of cytomegalovirus exposure and HLA in healthy donors. Trimming shortened V by 2 bases and J by 4 bases, and 14 bases separated the two germline ends. The CDR3 contains 15 residues. Germline V CDR1 and CDR2: MNHEY, SMNVEV (reference sequence). Whole-study results and caveats: It emerged from a later analysis that several of the most significant clusters appeared to be linked to common viral pathogens.

The primer mix had 60 Vbeta and 13 Jbeta primers. The data were produced by immunoSEQ multiplex PCR, yet TCRdb's version contains in-frame clones alone and is incomplete. The data hold under 250,000 clones, with over 65% observed a single time. As regards this clone: The antigen is not known.

Sequencing input: PBMCs. The receptor's source is a woman in her thirties in good health and CMV-seronegative. The genes are TRBV27 and TRBJ1-1; no clear D. CDR3 region: CASSLLTAVGTEAFF. The CDR3 DNA is TGTGCCAGCAGTTTACTTACGGCGGTGGGCACTGAAGCTTTCTTT.